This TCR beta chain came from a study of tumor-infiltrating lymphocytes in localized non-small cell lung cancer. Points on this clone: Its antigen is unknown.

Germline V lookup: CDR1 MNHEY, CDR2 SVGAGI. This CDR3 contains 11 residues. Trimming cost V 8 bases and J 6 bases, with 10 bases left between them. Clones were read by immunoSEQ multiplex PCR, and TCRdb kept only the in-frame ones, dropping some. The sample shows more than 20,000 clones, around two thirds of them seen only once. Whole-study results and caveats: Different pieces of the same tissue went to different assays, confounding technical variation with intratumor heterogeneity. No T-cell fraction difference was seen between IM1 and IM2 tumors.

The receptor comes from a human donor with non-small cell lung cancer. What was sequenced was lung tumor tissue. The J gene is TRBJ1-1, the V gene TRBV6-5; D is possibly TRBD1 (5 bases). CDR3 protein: CASRGGPEAFF. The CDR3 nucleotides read TGTGCCAGCCGGGGCGGCCCTGAAGCTTTCTTT.